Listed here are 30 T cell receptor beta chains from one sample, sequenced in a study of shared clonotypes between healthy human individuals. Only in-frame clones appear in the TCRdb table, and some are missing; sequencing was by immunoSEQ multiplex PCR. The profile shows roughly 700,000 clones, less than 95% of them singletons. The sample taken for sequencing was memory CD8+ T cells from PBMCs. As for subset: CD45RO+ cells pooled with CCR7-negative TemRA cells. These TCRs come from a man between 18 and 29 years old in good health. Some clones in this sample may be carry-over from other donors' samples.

CDR3 loop: CASSIQGWVGAFF. CDR3 in DNA: TGTGCCAGCAGCATACAGGGCTGGGTTGGTGCTTTCTTT. The gene calls are TRBV7-9 and TRBJ1-1, with D possibly matching TRBD1 (6 bases). The CDR3 contains 13 residues. CDR1 and CDR2 from the germline V gene are SEHNR and FQNEAQ (reference sequence). With 5 bases removed from V and 11 bases from J, the gap between germline ends came to 18 bases.

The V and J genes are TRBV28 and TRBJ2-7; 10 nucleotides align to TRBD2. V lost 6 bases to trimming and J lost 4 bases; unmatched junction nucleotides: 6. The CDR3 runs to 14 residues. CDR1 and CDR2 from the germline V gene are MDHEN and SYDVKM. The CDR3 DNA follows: TGTGCCAGCAGCCCAAGACTAGCGGGTTACGAGCAGTACTTC. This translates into CASSPRLAGYEQYF.

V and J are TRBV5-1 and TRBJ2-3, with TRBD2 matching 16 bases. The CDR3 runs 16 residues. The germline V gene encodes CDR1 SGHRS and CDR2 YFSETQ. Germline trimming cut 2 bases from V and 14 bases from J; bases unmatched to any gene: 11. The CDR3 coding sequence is TGCGCCAGCAGCTTCCCAGGGGGACTAGCGGGAGGGCCTCCGTATTTT. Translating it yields CASSFPGGLAGGPPYF.

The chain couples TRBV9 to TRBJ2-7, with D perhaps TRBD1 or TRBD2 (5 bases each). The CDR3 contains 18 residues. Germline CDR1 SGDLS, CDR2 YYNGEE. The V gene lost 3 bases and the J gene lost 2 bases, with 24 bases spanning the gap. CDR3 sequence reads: CASSETTRAGGKPYEQYF. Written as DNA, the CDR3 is TGTGCCAGCAGCGAAACCACTAGGGCTGGGGGTAAGCCCTACGAGCAGTACTTC.

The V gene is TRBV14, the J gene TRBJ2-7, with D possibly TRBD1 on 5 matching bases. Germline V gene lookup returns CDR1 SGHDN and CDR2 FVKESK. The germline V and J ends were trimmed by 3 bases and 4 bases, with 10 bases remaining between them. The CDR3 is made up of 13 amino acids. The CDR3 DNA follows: TGTGCCAGCAGCCACGACAGATTTTACGAGCAGTACTTC. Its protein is CASSHDRFYEQYF. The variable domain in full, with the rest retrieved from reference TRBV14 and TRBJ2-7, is EAGVTQFPSHSVIEKGQTVTLRCDPISGHDNLYWYRRVMGKEIKFLLHFVKESKQDESGMPNNRFLAERTGGTYSTLKVQPAELEDSGVYFCASSHDRFYEQYFGPGTRLTVT.

The CDR3 is CASSLQGPDTEAFF. The CDR3 nucleotides are TGTGCCAGCAGCTTGCAGGGGCCAGACACTGAAGCTTTCTTT. The V gene is TRBV7-3, the J gene TRBJ1-1, with D perhaps matching TRBD1 (6 bases). Trimming stripped 3 bases from V and 3 bases from J, with 11 bases between. The CDR3 consists of 14 residues. Germline V gives CDR1 SGHTA, CDR2 FQGTGA.

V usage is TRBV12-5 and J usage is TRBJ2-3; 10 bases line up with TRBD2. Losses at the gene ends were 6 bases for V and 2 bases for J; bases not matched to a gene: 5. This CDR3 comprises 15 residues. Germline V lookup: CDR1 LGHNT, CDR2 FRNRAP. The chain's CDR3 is CASGVLAGSTDTQYF. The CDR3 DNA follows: TGTGCTAGTGGAGTACTAGCGGGGTCCACAGATACGCAGTATTTT.

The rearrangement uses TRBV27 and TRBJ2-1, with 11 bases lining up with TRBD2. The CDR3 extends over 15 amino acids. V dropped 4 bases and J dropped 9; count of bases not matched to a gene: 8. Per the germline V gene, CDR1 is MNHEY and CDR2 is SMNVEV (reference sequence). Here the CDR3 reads CASSSKLAGEVEQFF. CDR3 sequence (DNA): TGTGCCAGCAGTTCCAAACTAGCGGGAGAGGTTGAGCAGTTCTTC.

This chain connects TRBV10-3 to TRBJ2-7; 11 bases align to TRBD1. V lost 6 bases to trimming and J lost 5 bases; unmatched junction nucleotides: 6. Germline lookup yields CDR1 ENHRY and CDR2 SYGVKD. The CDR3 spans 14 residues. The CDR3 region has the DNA TGTGCCATCAGGGACAGGGGGCCGATGGACGAGCAGTACTTC. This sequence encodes CAIRDRGPMDEQYF.

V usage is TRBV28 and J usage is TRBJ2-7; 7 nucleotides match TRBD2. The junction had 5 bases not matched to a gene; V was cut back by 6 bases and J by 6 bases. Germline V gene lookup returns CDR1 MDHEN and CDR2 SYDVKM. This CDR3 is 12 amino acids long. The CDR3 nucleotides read TGTGCCAGCAGGTTGACGGGGGGCGAGCAGTACTTC. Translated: CASRLTGGEQYF. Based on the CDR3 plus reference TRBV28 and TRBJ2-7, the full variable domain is DVKVTQSSRYLVKRTGEKVFLECVQDMDHENMFWYRQDPGLGLRLIYFSYDVKMKEKGDIPEGYSVSREKKERFSLILESASTNQTSMYLCASRLTGGEQYFGPGTRLTVT.

The CDR3 is CASSLAQGWEQYF. The CDR3 bases are TGTGCCAGCAGCTTAGCACAGGGTTGGGAGCAGTACTTC. The chain uses TRBV7-6 and TRBJ2-7, with D perhaps TRBD1 (6 bases). CDR1 and CDR2 from the germline V gene are SGHVS and FNYEAQ. This CDR3 is 13 amino acids long. V was cut by 0 bases and J by 7 bases, with 10 bases left in between.

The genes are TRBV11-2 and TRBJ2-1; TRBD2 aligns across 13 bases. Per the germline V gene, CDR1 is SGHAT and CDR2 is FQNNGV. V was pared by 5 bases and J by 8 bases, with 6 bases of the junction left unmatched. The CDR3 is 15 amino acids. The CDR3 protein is CASSQLAGGFDEQFF. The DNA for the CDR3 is TGTGCCAGCAGCCAACTAGCGGGAGGGTTCGATGAGCAGTTCTTC.

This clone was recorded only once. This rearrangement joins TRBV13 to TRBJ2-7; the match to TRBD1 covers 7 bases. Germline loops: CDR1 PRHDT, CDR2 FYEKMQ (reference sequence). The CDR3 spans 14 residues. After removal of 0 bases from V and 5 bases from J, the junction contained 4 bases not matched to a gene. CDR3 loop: CASSLGQGNHEQYF. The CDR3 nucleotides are TGTGCCAGCAGCTTAGGACAGGGGAACCACGAGCAGTACTTC.

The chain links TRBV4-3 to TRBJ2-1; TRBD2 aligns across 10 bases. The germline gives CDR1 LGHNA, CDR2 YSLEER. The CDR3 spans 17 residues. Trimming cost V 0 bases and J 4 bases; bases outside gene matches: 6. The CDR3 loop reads CASSQDRLAGAYNEQFF. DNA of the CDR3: TGCGCCAGCAGCCAAGATCGCCTAGCGGGAGCTTACAATGAGCAGTTCTTC.

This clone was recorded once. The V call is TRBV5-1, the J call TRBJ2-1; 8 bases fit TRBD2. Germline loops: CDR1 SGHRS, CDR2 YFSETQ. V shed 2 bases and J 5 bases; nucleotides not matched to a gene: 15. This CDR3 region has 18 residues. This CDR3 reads CASSFGRGGTSRHNEQFF. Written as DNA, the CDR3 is TGCGCCAGCAGCTTCGGTCGGGGGGGCACTTCCAGGCACAATGAGCAGTTCTTC.

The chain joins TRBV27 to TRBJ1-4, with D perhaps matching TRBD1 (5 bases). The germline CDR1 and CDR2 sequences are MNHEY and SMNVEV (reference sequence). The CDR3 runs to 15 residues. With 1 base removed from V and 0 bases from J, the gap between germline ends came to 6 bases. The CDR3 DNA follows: TGTGCCAGCAGTTTATGGGGGTCAACTAATGAAAAACTGTTTTTT. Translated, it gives CASSLWGSTNEKLFF.

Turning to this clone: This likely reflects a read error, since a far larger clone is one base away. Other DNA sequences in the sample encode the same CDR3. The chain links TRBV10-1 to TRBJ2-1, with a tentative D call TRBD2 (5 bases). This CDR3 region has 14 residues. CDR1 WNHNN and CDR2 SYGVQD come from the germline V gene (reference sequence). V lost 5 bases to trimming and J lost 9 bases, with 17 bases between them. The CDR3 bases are TGCGCCAGCAGTCGTAGCGAGATGCGCCCTGAGCAGTTCTTC. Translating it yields CASSRSEMRPEQFF.

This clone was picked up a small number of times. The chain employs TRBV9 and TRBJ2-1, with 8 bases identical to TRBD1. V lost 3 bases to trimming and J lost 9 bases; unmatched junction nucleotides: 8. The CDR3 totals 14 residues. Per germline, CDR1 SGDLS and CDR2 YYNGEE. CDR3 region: CASSEYGTGVEQFF. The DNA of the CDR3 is TGTGCCAGCAGCGAATACGGGACAGGAGTTGAGCAGTTCTTC. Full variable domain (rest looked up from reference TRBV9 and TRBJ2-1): DSGVTQTPKHLITATGQRVTLRCSPRSGDLSVYWYQQSLDQGLQFLIQYYNGEERAKGNILERFSAQQFPDLHSELNLSSLELGDSALYFCASSEYGTGVEQFFGPGTRLTVL.

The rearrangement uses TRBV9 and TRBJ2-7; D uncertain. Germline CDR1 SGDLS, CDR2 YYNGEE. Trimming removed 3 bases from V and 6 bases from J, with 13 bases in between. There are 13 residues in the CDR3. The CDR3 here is CASSDARQSEQYF. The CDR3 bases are TGTGCCAGCAGCGACGCAAGACAAAGCGAGCAGTACTTC. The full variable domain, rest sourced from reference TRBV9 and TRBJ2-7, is DSGVTQTPKHLITATGQRVTLRCSPRSGDLSVYWYQQSLDQGLQFLIQYYNGEERAKGNILERFSAQQFPDLHSELNLSSLELGDSALYFCASSDARQSEQYFGPGTRLTVT.

CDR3 in DNA: TGTGCCAGTAGTAATCTAGCGGGAGGTGTCTACAATGAGCAGTTCTTC. Its protein is CASSNLAGGVYNEQFF. The chain links TRBV19 to TRBJ2-1; TRBD2 aligns across 11 bases. This CDR3 contains 16 residues. Germline V lookup: CDR1 LNHDA, CDR2 SQIVND (reference sequence). V was clipped by 4 bases and J by 3 bases; unmatched bases: 5.

The CDR3 sequence: CASGLYNEQFF. CDR3 DNA sequence: TGTGCCAGTGGACTTTACAATGAGCAGTTCTTC. This chain connects TRBV19 to TRBJ2-1; D is possibly TRBD2 (5 bases). Deletions cut 8 bases from V and 4 bases from J, with 6 bases between. This CDR3 has 11 amino acids. The germline CDR1 and CDR2 sequences are LNHDA and SQIVND (reference sequence).

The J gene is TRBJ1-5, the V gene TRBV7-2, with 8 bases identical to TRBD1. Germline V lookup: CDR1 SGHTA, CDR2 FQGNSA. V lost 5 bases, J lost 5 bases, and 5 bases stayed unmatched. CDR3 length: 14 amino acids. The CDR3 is CASSPGTGHQPQHF. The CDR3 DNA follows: TGTGCCAGCAGCCCAGGGACAGGCCATCAGCCCCAGCATTTT.

This CDR3 is CASSLRNRDYEQYF. The CDR3 DNA reads TGTGCCAGCAGCCTACGAAACAGGGACTACGAGCAGTACTTC. The V call is TRBV7-9, the J call TRBJ2-7; D might be TRBD1 (6 bases). The CDR3 contains 14 residues. V lost 5 bases to trimming and J lost 3 bases, with 14 bases between them. Per the germline V gene, CDR1 is SEHNR and CDR2 is FQNEAQ (reference sequence).

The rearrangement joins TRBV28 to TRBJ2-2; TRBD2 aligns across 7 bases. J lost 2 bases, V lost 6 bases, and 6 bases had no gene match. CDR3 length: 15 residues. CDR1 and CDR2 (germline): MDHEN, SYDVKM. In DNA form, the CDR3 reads TGTGCCAGCAGGCCCACTAGCGTAAACACCGGGGAGCTGTTTTTT. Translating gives CASRPTSVNTGELFF.

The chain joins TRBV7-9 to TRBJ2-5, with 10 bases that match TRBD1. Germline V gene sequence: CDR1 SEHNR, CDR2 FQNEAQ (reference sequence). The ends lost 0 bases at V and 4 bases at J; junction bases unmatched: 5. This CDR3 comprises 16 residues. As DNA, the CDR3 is TGTGCCAGCAGCTTAGCCCCGGGACAGGGGCTAGAGACCCAGTACTTC. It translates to CASSLAPGQGLETQYF.

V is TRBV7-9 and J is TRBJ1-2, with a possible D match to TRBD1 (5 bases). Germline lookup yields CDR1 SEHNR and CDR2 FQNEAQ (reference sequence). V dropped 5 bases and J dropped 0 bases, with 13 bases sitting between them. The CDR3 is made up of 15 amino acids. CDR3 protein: CASSTPGLTNYGYTF. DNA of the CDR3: TGTGCCAGCAGCACACCGGGACTCACTAACTATGGCTACACCTTC.

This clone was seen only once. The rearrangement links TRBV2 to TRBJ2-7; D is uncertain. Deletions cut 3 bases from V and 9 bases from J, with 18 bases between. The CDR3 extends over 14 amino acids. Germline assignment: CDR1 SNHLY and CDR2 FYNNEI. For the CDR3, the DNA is TGTGCCAGCAGTGAGTGGCGCAGGCTTCTCGGGCAGTACTTC. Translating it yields CASSEWRRLLGQYF.

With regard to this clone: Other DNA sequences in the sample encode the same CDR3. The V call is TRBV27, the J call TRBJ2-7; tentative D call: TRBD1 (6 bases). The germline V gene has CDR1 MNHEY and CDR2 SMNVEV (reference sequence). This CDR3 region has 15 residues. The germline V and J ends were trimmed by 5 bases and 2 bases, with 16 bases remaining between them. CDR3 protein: CASSPGTSGAYEQYF. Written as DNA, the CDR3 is TGTGCCAGCAGTCCGGGGACAAGTGGAGCCTACGAGCAGTACTTC.

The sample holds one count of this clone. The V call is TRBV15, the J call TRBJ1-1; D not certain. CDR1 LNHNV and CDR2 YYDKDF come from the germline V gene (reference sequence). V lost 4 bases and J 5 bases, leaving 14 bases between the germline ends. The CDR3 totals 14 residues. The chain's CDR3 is CATSTRRVGTEAFF. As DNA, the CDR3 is TGTGCCACCAGCACCCGGAGAGTAGGAACTGAAGCTTTCTTT.

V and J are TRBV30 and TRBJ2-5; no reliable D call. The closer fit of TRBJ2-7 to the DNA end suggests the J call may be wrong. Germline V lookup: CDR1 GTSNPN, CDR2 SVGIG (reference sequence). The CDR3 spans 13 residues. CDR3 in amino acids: CAWSDGTDYEQYF. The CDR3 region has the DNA TGTGCCTGGAGCGACGGCACAGACTACGAGCAGTACTTC.